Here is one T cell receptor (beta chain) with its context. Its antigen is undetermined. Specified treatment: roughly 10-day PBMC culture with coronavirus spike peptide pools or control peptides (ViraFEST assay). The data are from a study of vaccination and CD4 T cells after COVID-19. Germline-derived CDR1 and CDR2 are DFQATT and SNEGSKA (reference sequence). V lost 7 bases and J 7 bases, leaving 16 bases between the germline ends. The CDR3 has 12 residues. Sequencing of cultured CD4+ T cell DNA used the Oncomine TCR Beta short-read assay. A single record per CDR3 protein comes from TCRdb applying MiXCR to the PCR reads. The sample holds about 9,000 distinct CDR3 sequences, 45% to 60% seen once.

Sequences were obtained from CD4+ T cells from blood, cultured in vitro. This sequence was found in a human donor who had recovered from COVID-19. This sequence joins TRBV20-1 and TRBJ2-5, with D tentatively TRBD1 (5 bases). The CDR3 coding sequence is TGCAGTGGCAGGGCACCCCCGGGGACCCAGTACTTC. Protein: CSGRAPPGTQYF.